Below are 26 T cell receptor beta chains sequenced from a single sample in a study of cytomegalovirus exposure and HLA in healthy donors. Primers: 60 Vbeta forward and 13 Jbeta reverse. The assay was immunoSEQ multiplex PCR, and TCRdb's table has in-frame clones only and misses some. Here the sample spans about 210,000 clones, roughly 80% being singletons. The specimen was PBMCs. The receptor set was obtained from a man under 40 in good health and CMV-seronegative.

The CDR3 protein is CASSDGGAGVPLQETQYF. CDR3 bases: TGTGCCAGCAGTGACGGGGGGGCAGGGGTACCCCTCCAAGAGACCCAGTACTTC. The V call is TRBV2, the J call TRBJ2-5, with 8 bases that match TRBD2. Germline CDR1 SNHLY, CDR2 FYNNEI. V dropped 3 bases and J dropped 1; count of bases not matched to a gene: 13. The CDR3 is made up of 18 amino acids.

The rearrangement uses TRBV7-6 and TRBJ2-2, with TRBD1 as a possible D gene (6 bases). The CDR3 is 14 amino acids. Trimming removed 7 bases from V and 0 bases from J, with 9 bases in between. The germline CDR1 and CDR2 sequences are SGHVS and FNYEAQ. In DNA form, the CDR3 reads TGTGCCAGCAAGGCAGGGGCGAACACCGGGGAGCTGTTTTTT. Its translation is CASKAGANTGELFF.

The chain links TRBV11-3 to TRBJ2-1; TRBD2 is a possible D gene (5 bases). Trimming stripped 1 base from V and 6 bases from J, with 16 bases between. The CDR3 has 16 amino acids. CDR1 SGHNT and CDR2 YENEEA come from the germline V gene. The CDR3: CASSLGQVGSGNEQFF. DNA of the CDR3: TGTGCCAGCAGCTTAGGTCAGGTGGGAAGCGGCAATGAGCAGTTCTTC. Using reference TRBV11-3 and TRBJ2-1 for the parts outside the CDR3, the full variable domain is EAGVVQSPRYKIIEKKQPVAFWCNPISGHNTLYWYLQNLGQGPELLIRYENEEAVDDSQLPKDRFSAERLKGVDSTLKIQPAELGDSAVYLCASSLGQVGSGNEQFFGPGTRLTVL.

The chain links TRBV11-1 to TRBJ2-5; 8 bases map to TRBD2. CDR1 is SGHAT, CDR2 FQDESV, per germline (reference sequence). The CDR3 has 15 amino acids. The V gene end was trimmed by 2 bases and the J gene end by 5 bases; junction bases not matched to a gene: 7. This chain's CDR3 is CASSLSAGGRETQYF. In DNA form, the CDR3 reads TGTGCCAGCAGCTTAAGCGCGGGGGGCCGGGAGACCCAGTACTTC.

The chain combines TRBV7-6 with TRBJ2-2, with TRBD1 matching over 10 bases. V shed 3 bases and J 6 bases; nucleotides not matched to a gene: 10. The CDR3 totals 17 residues. The germline CDR1 and CDR2 sequences are SGHVS and FNYEAQ. CDR3 bases: TGTGCCAGCAGCTTGTTGGCGACAGGGGGCAGGTCCGGGGAGCTGTTTTTT. It yields the protein CASSLLATGGRSGELFF.

V gene TRBV5-6 combines with J gene TRBJ2-7, with TRBD2 as a possible D gene (6 bases). Germline CDR1 and CDR2: SGHDT and YYEEEE. The CDR3 extends over 14 amino acids. With 4 bases removed from V and 3 bases from J, the gap between germline ends came to 14 bases. Here the CDR3 DNA reads TGTGCCAGCAGCGACGGACTACCGAACTACGAGCAGTACTTC. This gives the protein CASSDGLPNYEQYF.

The rearrangement uses TRBV7-6 and TRBJ2-3; D possibly corresponds to TRBD2 (6 bases). Germline loops: CDR1 SGHVS, CDR2 FNYEAQ. This CDR3 comprises 16 residues. V was trimmed by 4 bases and J by 0 bases, leaving 14 bases between them. CDR3 protein: CASSSIGTYSTDTQYF. DNA of the CDR3: TGTGCCAGCAGCTCCATCGGGACTTATAGCACAGATACGCAGTATTTT.

V and J are TRBV28 and TRBJ2-1; 8 nucleotides match TRBD1. The germline V gene has CDR1 MDHEN and CDR2 SYDVKM. The junction had 6 bases not matched to a gene; V was cut back by 3 bases and J by 14 bases. This CDR3 is built from 12 residues. CDR3 sequence reads: CASSFTTGDEFF. As DNA, the CDR3 is TGTGCCAGCAGTTTCACGACAGGGGACGAGTTCTTC.

The J gene is TRBJ2-7, the V gene TRBV5-4; 7 positions agree with TRBD1. This CDR3 spans 14 amino acids. V lost 3 bases, J lost 8 bases, and 11 bases stayed unmatched. Germline assignment: CDR1 SGHNT and CDR2 YYREEE (reference sequence). The CDR3 DNA is TGTGCCAGCAGCTGGGGACAGCCCTTTGAAAAGCAGTACTTC. This translates into CASSWGQPFEKQYF.

The chain has TRBV4-1 and TRBJ2-7; perhaps TRBD2 as D (6 bases). Germline V gene lookup returns CDR1 MGHRA and CDR2 YSYEKL. Trimming removed 1 base at V and 4 bases at J, with 14 bases between. This CDR3 contains 15 residues. The CDR3 sequence: CASSQANSGPYEQYF. CDR3 sequence (DNA): TGCGCCAGCAGCCAAGCGAACAGCGGGCCTTACGAGCAGTACTTC.

The chain combines TRBV9 with TRBJ1-2; D is possibly TRBD1 (6 bases). Germline V gene data show CDR1 as SGDLS and CDR2 as YYNGEE. The V gene lost 0 bases and the J gene lost 8 bases, with 17 bases spanning the gap. The CDR3 length is 15 residues. The DNA of the CDR3 is TGTGCCAGCAGCGTAGATGCTGGGGGGGCGAAGGGCTACACCTTC. Amino acid sequence: CASSVDAGGAKGYTF.

V is TRBV19 and J is TRBJ1-2, with TRBD1 matching over 10 bases. The V gene end was trimmed by 2 bases and the J gene end by 4 bases; junction bases not matched to a gene: 4. The germline V gene encodes CDR1 LNHDA and CDR2 SQIVND (reference sequence). CDR3 length: 15 residues. The CDR3 region is CASSIRGQGGYGYTF. The CDR3, as DNA: TGTGCCAGTAGTATAAGAGGACAGGGGGGCTATGGCTACACCTTC.

CDR3 region: CASSQDLRGQANMNTEAFF. For the CDR3, the DNA is TGCGCCAGCAGCCAAGATCTTCGGGGACAGGCAAACATGAACACTGAAGCTTTCTTT. The chain couples TRBV4-1 to TRBJ1-1; 8 bases line up with TRBD1. CDR1 MGHRA and CDR2 YSYEKL come from the germline V gene. The CDR3 covers 19 residues. The V segment lost 0 bases and the J segment 0 bases; nucleotides outside the gene matches: 12.

The chain is built from TRBV6-5 and TRBJ1-1, with 7 bases fitting TRBD1. With V trimmed by 8 bases and J by 3 bases, 6 bases remained unmatched. The CDR3 extends over 13 amino acids. From germline, CDR1 is MNHEY and CDR2 SVGAGI. The chain's CDR3 is CASAWDSDTEAFF. CDR3 nucleotide sequence: TGTGCCAGCGCTTGGGACAGCGACACTGAAGCTTTCTTT.

This clone was observed once. J is TRBJ2-5 and V is TRBV7-9; D is uncertain. This CDR3 has 15 amino acids. V lost 5 bases and J 7 bases, leaving 20 bases between the germline ends. The germline V gene encodes CDR1 SEHNR and CDR2 FQNEAQ (reference sequence). The CDR3: CASSRSGAEIGTQYF. DNA for the CDR3: TGTGCCAGCAGCCGCTCTGGTGCCGAAATCGGGACCCAGTACTTC.

The genes are TRBV28 and TRBJ2-7, with D possibly being TRBD2 (6 bases). Trimming shortened V by 5 bases and J by 3 bases, and 17 bases separated the two germline ends. From germline, CDR1 is MDHEN and CDR2 SYDVKM. The CDR3 is 15 residues long. In DNA, the CDR3 is TGTGCCAGCAGTCCGGGACTGAGTCCCCTCTACGAGCAGTACTTC. Translated, it gives CASSPGLSPLYEQYF.

The V gene is TRBV6-1, the J gene TRBJ2-7; 8 positions agree with TRBD1. This CDR3 is 13 amino acids long. J gave up 9 bases and V 6 bases, and 10 bases lay outside the gene matches. Germline V gives CDR1 MNHNS, CDR2 SASEGT. The CDR3 spells CASSLKTGVGQYF. In DNA, the CDR3 is TGTGCCAGCAGCCTGAAGACAGGGGTGGGGCAGTACTTC.

The chain links TRBV6-5 to TRBJ1-2; TRBD1 matches at 8 bases. Germline trimming cut 2 bases from V and 8 bases from J; bases unmatched to any gene: 10. The germline CDR1 and CDR2 sequences are MNHEY and SVGAGI. This CDR3 has 15 residues. The DNA of the CDR3 is TGTGCCAGCAGTTACCTTCCAAGACAGGGGCAGGGCTACACCTTC. Its protein is CASSYLPRQGQGYTF.

This clone showed up just a few times. The rearrangement joins TRBV6-5 to TRBJ1-1; possibly TRBD1 for D (6 bases). Germline V CDR1 and CDR2: MNHEY, SVGAGI. The length of the CDR3 is 14 residues. With 4 bases removed from V and 7 bases from J, the gap between germline ends came to 16 bases. CDR3 sequence (DNA): TGTGCCAGCAGTTCGTTAGACAGGCGGCATGAAGCTTTCTTT. This encodes CASSSLDRRHEAFF.

The chain joins TRBV6-1 to TRBJ1-4; perhaps TRBD1 as D (6 bases). CDR1 and CDR2 (germline): MNHNS, SASEGT. The CDR3 has 14 residues. V lost 3 bases, J lost 7 bases, and 12 bases lay in between. This chain's CDR3 is CASSDQGPGEKLFF. CDR3 bases: TGTGCCAGCAGTGATCAGGGGCCCGGTGAAAAACTGTTTTTT.

This clone has only a few counts. The chain is built from TRBV6-1 and TRBJ2-2; 7 nucleotides agree with TRBD1. Germline V lookup: CDR1 MNHNS, CDR2 SASEGT. The J segment lost 6 bases and the V segment lost 6 bases, leaving 4 bases of the junction unmatched. CDR3 size: 13 residues. The CDR3 bases are TGTGCCAGCAGCCTGGACAGGCCCGGGGAGCTGTTTTTT. Translation gives CASSLDRPGELFF.

This clone was picked up a small number of times. V gene TRBV9 combines with J gene TRBJ2-7; 10 nucleotides agree with TRBD1. The CDR3 has 15 residues. Germline CDR1 and CDR2: SGDLS and YYNGEE. J gave up 2 bases and V 4 bases, and 6 bases lay outside the gene matches. The CDR3 loop reads CASSRGTGAAYEQYF. Written as DNA, the CDR3 is TGTGCCAGCAGCAGAGGGACAGGGGCTGCCTACGAGCAGTACTTC.

This sequence joins TRBV4-3 and TRBJ2-2; 7 bases are a match to TRBD1. Germline loops: CDR1 LGHNA, CDR2 YSLEER. This CDR3 region has 16 residues. V was pared by 2 bases and J by 5 bases, with 8 bases of the junction left unmatched. CDR3 in DNA: TGCGCCAGCAGCCAAAAGACCGGGACAGCGACCGGGGAGCTGTTTTTT. It codes for CASSQKTGTATGELFF.

This clone came up a few times. The CDR3 DNA reads TGTGCCAGCAGTGCGCTAGCGGGGTCCACAGATACGCAGTATTTT. Amino acids: CASSALAGSTDTQYF. This chain links TRBV2 with TRBJ2-3, with 9 bases aligning to TRBD2. The CDR3 loop spans 15 amino acids. Germline CDR1 is SNHLY and CDR2 is FYNNEI. V dropped 4 bases and J dropped 2; count of bases not matched to a gene: 4.

The genes are TRBV28 and TRBJ1-3, with 7 bases aligning to TRBD1. In germline, CDR1 is MDHEN, CDR2 SYDVKM. The ends lost 5 bases at V and 7 bases at J; junction bases unmatched: 8. The CDR3 contains 14 residues. CDR3 protein: CASSIDRVVNTIYF. The CDR3 DNA sequence: TGTGCCAGCAGTATCGACAGGGTGGTGAACACCATATATTTT.

The chain carries TRBV28 and TRBJ1-2; TRBD1 is a possible D gene (6 bases). The V gene lost 5 bases and the J gene lost 13 bases, with 14 bases spanning the gap. This CDR3 comprises 11 residues. In germline, CDR1 is MDHEN, CDR2 SYDVKM. The chain's CDR3 is CASSTNRDFTF. The DNA for the CDR3 is TGTGCCAGCAGTACGAACAGGGATTTCACCTTC.